Listed here is a single T cell receptor (beta chain). Single viable CD3+CD4+CD8-CD45RO+ cells were sorted as the memory CD4+ T cells. Total CD4+ T cells were enriched by CD4 positive selection. The protocol was immunoSEQ multiplex PCR, while the TCRdb copy is restricted to in-frame clones and leaves out a portion. Counted here are 45,000 to 70,000 clones, under 90% occurring once; the ten biggest clones make up 0.5%. CDR1 is SGHNT, CDR2 YYREEE, per germline (reference sequence). V dropped 4 bases and J dropped 5 bases, with 18 bases sitting between them. The CDR3 sequence is 15 residues long. The data derive from a study of memory CD4+ T cells and cytomegalovirus serostatus. Across the study: Donors were healthy Belgian adults, 10 or so CMV seropositive and fewer than 30 seronegative.

Input material: memory CD4+ T cells from blood. V is TRBV5-4 and J is TRBJ2-5; D possibly uses TRBD1 or TRBD2 (5 bases each). The clonotype comes from an adult in good health and CMV-seronegative. Some clones in this sample may be carry-over from other donors' samples. CDR3 sequence (DNA): TGTGCCAGCAGCCTCCGGGCAGGGAGTACGGAGACCCAGTACTTC. As protein: CASSLRAGSTETQYF.